The 10 T cell receptor beta chains below all came from one sample that was sequenced in a study of tissue T cells after allogeneic stem cell transplantation. Libraries were prepared by immunoSEQ multiplex PCR; TCRdb keeps only in-frame clonotypes and omits some of them. The repertoire consists of over 15,000 clones, with 55% to 75% occurring once and the leading ten covering 0.93%. Sequencing was performed on spleen. The receptors derive from a female BALB/c mouse in good health. The MHC haplotype of this mouse line is H2-d.

On this clone: Mouse names are used for the genes. Other nucleotide sequences in the sample specify the same CDR3. The CDR3 sequence is CASSIEGLYAEQFF. The sequenced part of the CDR3 DNA is TGTGCCAGCAGTATAGAGGGTCTCTATGCTGAGCAGTTC. This sequence joins TRBV19 and TRBJ2-1; D is undetermined. The read ends 1 residue early relative to the CDR3; the germline J gene fills the gap. Trimming cost V 0 bases and J 3 bases, with 7 bases left between them. Germline V gives CDR1 FNHDT, CDR2 SITEND (reference sequence). The CDR3 covers 14 residues. The whole variable domain, filled in from reference TRBV19 and TRBJ2-1, reads GGIITQTPKFLIGQEGQKLTLKCQQNFNHDTMYWYRQDSGKGLRLIYYSITENDLQKGDLSEGYDASREKKSSFSLTVTSAQKNEMAVFLCASSIEGLYAEQFFGPGTRLTVL.

For this clone: Germline and genes: mouse. The read ends 1 residue before the CDR3 terminus; that terminus is restored from the germline J gene. The chain links TRBV5 to TRBJ1-4; D is unclear. The CDR3 spans 15 residues. The V gene's germline CDR1 is LGHNA and CDR2 YNLKQL (reference sequence). The V end lost 2 bases, the J end lost 0 bases, and 7 bases lay between the germline ends. The DNA read from the CDR3 is TGTGCCAGCAGCCAAACAAGAATTTCCAACGAAAGATTATTT. Its protein is CASSQTRISNERLF. The CDR3 reads in full as CASSQTRISNERLFF.

Details on this clone: Gene names follow the mouse nomenclature. Read coverage stops 1 residue before the CDR3 terminus; the germline J gene supplies the remainder. The chain carries TRBV5 and TRBJ2-1, with 12 bases identical to TRBD2. CDR1 is LGHNA, CDR2 YNLKQL, per germline (reference sequence). The CDR3 covers 16 residues. The trim removed 1 base at V and 6 bases at J, leaving 4 bases unmatched. The CDR3 DNA, read in part, is TGTGCCAGCAGCCAAGCCGGGGACTGGGGGGTTGCTGAGCAGTTC. The encoded protein is CASSQAGDWGVAEQF. The whole CDR3 reads CASSQAGDWGVAEQFF.

This clone has only one observation. Mouse gene names apply. The CDR3 end is not reached by the read, which stops 1 residue before it; the germline J gene fills it in. The chain uses TRBV2 and TRBJ2-3; 12 bases agree with TRBD2. Trimming took 5 bases from V and 4 from J; bases not matched to a gene: 1. The CDR3 runs 14 residues. The V gene's germline CDR1 is LGHNA and CDR2 YSYQKL. The CDR3: CASSGTGGPETLYF. Incomplete CDR3 DNA: TGTGCCAGCAGCGGGACTGGGGGGCCAGAAACGCTGTAT.

A word on this clone: These gene names are mouse names. The same CDR3 can be traced to other DNA sequences in this sample. CDR3 loop: CASSIGGAGDTQYF. CDR3 DNA, as far as it was read: TGTGCCAGCAGTATAGGGGGGGCGGGGGACACCCAGTAC. The chain links TRBV19 to TRBJ2-5; the D gene is possibly TRBD2 (7 bases). The CDR3 extends 1 residue past the end of the read, so its final part is completed from the germline J gene. The V gene lost 0 bases and the J gene lost 6 bases, with 11 bases spanning the gap. This CDR3 has 14 amino acids. Germline assignment: CDR1 FNHDT and CDR2 SITEND (reference sequence).

In this sample, this clone turned up a few times. Gene names are the mouse ones. The sequence runs out 1 residue before the end of the CDR3; the remainder is reconstructed from the germline J gene. The V and J genes are TRBV2 and TRBJ1-5; 9 bases fit TRBD1. V dropped 0 bases and J dropped 6; count of bases not matched to a gene: 6. Germline loops: CDR1 LGHNA, CDR2 YSYQKL. This CDR3 has 16 amino acids. The sequenced CDR3 bases are TGTGCCAGCAGCCAAGATCTCGGACAGGGGTTCCAGGCTCCGCTT. It codes for CASSQDLGQGFQAPL. The entire CDR3 is CASSQDLGQGFQAPLF. Full variable domain (remainder filled in from reference TRBV2 and TRBJ1-5): DPKIIQKPKYLVAVTGSEKILICEQYLGHNAMYWYRQSAKKPLEFMFSYSYQKLMDNQTASSRFQPQSSKKNHLDLQITALKPDDSATYFCASSQDLGQGFQAPLFGEGTRLSVL.

Comment on this clone: Mouse gene names apply. The CDR3 end is not reached by the read, which stops 1 residue before it; the germline J gene fills it in. The chain joins TRBV5 to TRBJ1-3; weak D call: TRBD1 (5 bases). With 0 bases removed from V and 0 bases from J, the gap between germline ends came to 9 bases. Per the germline V gene, CDR1 is LGHNA and CDR2 is YNLKQL (reference sequence). The CDR3 runs 16 residues. This chain's CDR3 is CASSQDHRPSGNTLYF. CDR3 DNA (partial): TGTGCCAGCAGCCAAGATCACAGGCCTTCTGGAAATACGCTCTAT.

Of note for this clone: The listed genes are named as in mouse. The read is 1 residue too short to cover the CDR3 end, so that end is filled in from the germline J gene. The V and J genes are TRBV2 and TRBJ2-7; 12 positions match TRBD2. Trimming took 7 bases from V and 4 from J; bases not matched to a gene: 2. Germline V lookup: CDR1 LGHNA, CDR2 YSYQKL. The length of the CDR3 is 13 residues. CDR3 in amino acids: CASTGTGGYEQYF. The part of the CDR3 DNA that was read is TGTGCCAGCACCGGGACTGGGGGGTATGAACAGTAC.

This clone was detected only a few times. The gene names given are mouse names. Read data end 1 residue before the CDR3 end; the end is taken from the germline J gene. The gene calls are TRBV24 and TRBJ1-2; tentative D call: TRBD1 (5 bases). In germline, CDR1 is KGHTA, CDR2 FRNEEI. CDR3 length: 15 residues. Trimming removed 4 bases at V and 0 bases at J, with 12 bases between. CDR3 in amino acids: CASSPRDGANSDYTF. The DNA read from the CDR3 is TGTGCCAGCAGTCCCCGGGACGGAGCAAACTCCGACTACACC.

On this clone itself: The genes are named according to mouse. The CDR3 extends 1 residue past the end of the read, so its final part is completed from the germline J gene. This specimen includes other DNA sequences encoding the same CDR3. The chain joins TRBV5 to TRBJ1-3; D gene uncertain. Trimming removed 1 base at V and 0 bases at J, with 4 bases between. The CDR3 loop spans 14 amino acids. CDR1 is LGHNA and CDR2 is YNLKQL in the germline V gene (reference sequence). The part of the CDR3 DNA that was read is TGTGCCAGCAGCCAAGGAGATTCTGGAAATACGCTCTAT. Translating gives CASSQGDSGNTLY. The entire CDR3 protein is CASSQGDSGNTLYF.